This passage covers 28 T cell receptor beta chains from one sample sequenced in a study of blood T cell repertoires in COVID-19. Produced via immunoSEQ multiplex PCR; TCRdb's table is partial and in-frame only. Of about 240,000 clones in the sample, about 85% were seen once. The sample consisted of peripheral blood. Receptor source: a man aged 60-69 years who had recovered from COVID-19.

The chain carries TRBV27 and TRBJ1-5; the D gene is possibly TRBD1 (6 bases). V was clipped by 5 bases and J by 5 bases, with 16 bases between them. The CDR3 loop spans 15 amino acids. Looked up from germline, CDR1 is MNHEY and CDR2 is SMNVEV (reference sequence). This chain's CDR3 is CASSLYRQVHQPQHF. The CDR3 region has the DNA TGTGCCAGCAGTCTATACCGACAGGTCCATCAGCCCCAGCATTTT.

Points on this clone: Mismatch with germline at one junction end may stem from a read error. The V call is TRBV4-2, the J call TRBJ1-1; D ambiguous. The CDR3 contains 16 residues. Germline V gene sequence: CDR1 LGHNA, CDR2 YNFKEQ. The CDR3 loop is CASSQDKEPRNIEAFF. CDR3 sequence (DNA): TGTGCCAGCAGCCAAGATAAGGAACCGAGGAACATTGAAGCTTTCTTT.

The V gene is TRBV5-1, the J gene TRBJ1-1; D perhaps matches TRBD1 (5 bases). This CDR3 spans 15 amino acids. V lost 2 bases and J 0 bases, leaving 11 bases between the germline ends. CDR1 and CDR2 (germline): SGHRS, YFSETQ. The CDR3 is CASSFTTGLNTEAFF. In nucleotides, the CDR3 is TGCGCCAGCAGCTTTACTACAGGATTGAACACTGAAGCTTTCTTT.

This clone was counted once. The sample has other DNA sequences that encode this CDR3 too. The rearrangement uses TRBV9 and TRBJ2-3; D is perhaps TRBD2 (5 bases). Deletions cut 3 bases from V and 1 base from J, with 9 bases between. Germline CDR1 and CDR2: SGDLS and YYNGEE. The CDR3 loop spans 14 amino acids. The CDR3 nucleotides read TGTGCCAGCAGCGCCAGAGGGCGCACAGATACGCAGTATTTT. Amino acids: CASSARGRTDTQYF.

The rearrangement joins TRBV7-8 to TRBJ1-1, with D possibly matching TRBD1 (5 bases). Trimming took 6 bases from V and 1 from J, leaving 15 bases between them. The length of the CDR3 is 15 residues. Germline CDR1 and CDR2: SGHVS and FQNEAQ. The CDR3 region has the DNA TGTGCCAGCAGAATACAAGGCGGGACGAACACTGAAGCTTTCTTT. Translating gives CASRIQGGTNTEAFF.

The chain recombines TRBV20-1 with TRBJ1-2; 9 bases are a match to TRBD1. Germline CDR1 reads DFQATT; CDR2 reads SNEGSKA (reference sequence). There are 15 residues in the CDR3. V was pared by 3 bases and J by 4 bases, with 9 bases of the junction left unmatched. The CDR3 DNA follows: TGCAGTGCTAGTGGGGTGGGACAGGGACGCTATGGCTACACCTTC. This translates into CSASGVGQGRYGYTF.

The chain links TRBV30 to TRBJ1-5, with unresolved D. CDR1 is GTSNPN and CDR2 is SVGIG in the germline V gene (reference sequence). The V and J ends lost 0 bases and 7 bases respectively, with 13 bases between them. The CDR3 runs to 14 residues. The CDR3 DNA sequence: TGTGCCTGGAGTGTAGATGCTGGTAGACAGCCCCAGCATTTT. Protein sequence: CAWSVDAGRQPQHF.

V usage is TRBV5-5 and J usage is TRBJ2-7, with TRBD1 identical over 9 bases. Per the germline V gene, CDR1 is SGHKS and CDR2 is YYEKEE (reference sequence). The CDR3 is 15 amino acids. V lost 4 bases, J lost 3 bases, and 8 bases stayed unmatched. The DNA of the CDR3 is TGTGCCAGCAGCCCCTGGACAGGGGCTAACTACGAGCAGTACGTC. Translation gives CASSPWTGANYEQYV.

The gene calls are TRBV5-1 and TRBJ1-2; no definite D call. The CDR3 length is 14 residues. V shed 0 bases and J shed 5 bases, with 11 bases lying between them. Per germline, CDR1 SGHRS and CDR2 YFSETQ. Here the CDR3 reads CASSLDVLSYGYTF. CDR3 sequence (DNA): TGCGCCAGCAGCTTGGATGTCCTCTCTTATGGCTACACCTTC.

This chain joins TRBV18 and TRBJ1-5; possible D gene TRBD1, 6 bases. CDR1 and CDR2 (germline): KGHSH, LQKENI. CDR3 size: 15 residues. Trimming removed 1 base from V and 3 bases from J, with 10 bases in between. The CDR3 is CASSPLGQINQPQHF. CDR3 in DNA: TGTGCCAGCTCACCACTAGGACAGATCAATCAGCCCCAGCATTTT.

V is TRBV2 and J is TRBJ1-5; D gene ambiguous. CDR1 is SNHLY, CDR2 FYNNEI, per germline. The CDR3 is made up of 13 amino acids. V was trimmed by 6 bases and J by 7 bases, leaving 13 bases between them. Here the CDR3 reads CASRLEGGQPQHF. The CDR3 nucleotides read TGTGCCAGCAGGCTGGAGGGTGGACAGCCCCAGCATTTT. The full variable domain, completed using reference TRBV2 and TRBJ1-5, is EPEVTQTPSHQVTQMGQEVILRCVPISNHLYFYWYRQILGQKVEFLVSFYNNEISEKSEIFDDQFSVERPDGSNFTLKIRSTKLEDSAMYFCASRLEGGQPQHFGDGTRLSIL.

The V and J genes are TRBV18 and TRBJ2-2; 8 positions match TRBD1. CDR1 and CDR2 (germline): KGHSH, LQKENI. This CDR3 comprises 16 residues. With 6 bases clipped from V and 0 bases from J, the junction kept 6 bases outside the gene matches. The CDR3 sequence: CASSPRQGSNTGELFF. The CDR3 DNA sequence: TGTGCCAGCTCCCCAAGACAGGGGTCGAACACCGGGGAGCTGTTTTTT.

This chain links TRBV5-6 with TRBJ2-7; 9 nucleotides agree with TRBD2. Germline-derived CDR1 and CDR2 are SGHDT and YYEEEE. This CDR3 comprises 16 residues. With 0 bases clipped from V and 3 bases from J, the junction kept 7 bases outside the gene matches. This CDR3 reads CASSLGLAVAGYEQYV. CDR3 DNA sequence: TGTGCCAGCAGCTTGGGACTAGCGGTGGCGGGCTACGAGCAGTACGTC.

This chain uses TRBV5-5 with TRBJ1-2; unclear D gene. Germline V CDR1 and CDR2: SGHKS, YYEKEE (reference sequence). The CDR3 has 15 amino acids. V was pared by 2 bases and J by 2 bases, with 13 bases between. CDR3 amino acids: CASSFSPRENYGYTF. The CDR3 DNA follows: TGTGCCAGCAGCTTTTCCCCGAGGGAAAACTATGGCTACACCTTC.

V usage is TRBV7-9 and J usage is TRBJ1-6; 10 nucleotides align to TRBD1. The CDR3 contains 16 residues. V was pared by 3 bases and J by 10 bases, with 9 bases of the junction left unmatched. Germline CDR1 SEHNR, CDR2 FQNEAQ (reference sequence). For the CDR3, the DNA is TGTGCCAGCAGCTTCTTGGGACAGGGGAAGGGATCACCCCTCCACTTT. Translating it yields CASSFLGQGKGSPLHF.

The gene calls are TRBV23-1 and TRBJ2-4; possibly TRBD1 for D (7 bases). TRBV23-1 is recorded as an ORF, its role being uncertain. V was clipped by 4 bases and J by 6 bases, with 19 bases between them. The CDR3 length is 16 residues. CDR3 coding DNA: TGCGCCAGCAGTCGGGGGAGGAGACAGGGAATAAACATTCAGTACTTC. Its protein product is CASSRGRRQGINIQYF.

This clone was seen once. The chain links TRBV27 to TRBJ2-3; TRBD1 matches at 7 bases. The CDR3 is 14 amino acids. With V trimmed by 6 bases and J by 1 base, 4 bases remained unmatched. From germline, CDR1 is MNHEY and CDR2 SMNVEV (reference sequence). This CDR3 reads CASRKTGRTDTQYF. The CDR3 bases are TGTGCCAGCAGGAAGACAGGGCGCACAGATACGCAGTATTTT.

This chain links TRBV19 with TRBJ1-3, with a possible D match to TRBD1 (6 bases). With 5 bases removed from V and 0 bases from J, the gap between germline ends came to 11 bases. CDR1 LNHDA and CDR2 SQIVND come from the germline V gene (reference sequence). The CDR3 has 15 residues. The CDR3 DNA is TGTGCCAGTAGTGCGAGAGGGGGCTCTGGAAACACCATATATTTT. Its translation: CASSARGGSGNTIYF.

In its sample, this clone was seen once. The chain has TRBV6-1 and TRBJ1-2; D gene ambiguous. The CDR3 is 14 residues long. Germline V lookup: CDR1 MNHNS, CDR2 SASEGT. The germline V and J ends were trimmed by 2 bases and 4 bases, with 11 bases remaining between them. CDR3 loop: CASSEMGRTYGYTF. In nucleotides, the CDR3 is TGTGCCAGCAGTGAAATGGGGAGAACCTATGGCTACACCTTC.

The J gene is TRBJ1-4, the V gene TRBV7-6; 7 bases agree with TRBD1. The CDR3 has 16 residues. V was clipped by 4 bases and J by 7 bases; unmatched bases: 12. Looked up from germline, CDR1 is SGHVS and CDR2 is FNYEAQ. CDR3 sequence (DNA): TGTGCCAGCAGCTCCATTACAGGGGCTGGCCGTGAAAAACTGTTTTTT. Its translation: CASSSITGAGREKLFF.

V is TRBV10-3 and J is TRBJ2-1, with D tentatively TRBD2 (6 bases). V dropped 3 bases and J dropped 10 bases, with 19 bases sitting between them. The CDR3 covers 15 residues. Germline loops: CDR1 ENHRY, CDR2 SYGVKD. The chain's CDR3 is CAISEVKGAGGEQFF. The CDR3 DNA follows: TGTGCCATCAGTGAAGTTAAAGGGGCAGGAGGGGAGCAGTTCTTC.

The chain has TRBV7-2 and TRBJ1-5, with 7 bases matching TRBD1. Germline V gene lookup returns CDR1 SGHTA and CDR2 FQGNSA. The CDR3 sequence is 15 residues long. V lost 1 base, J lost 6 bases, and 6 bases stayed unmatched. The CDR3 loop reads CASSLGGQVGQPQHF. The DNA for the CDR3 is TGTGCCAGCAGCTTAGGAGGACAGGTCGGTCAGCCCCAGCATTTT.

The chain recombines TRBV9 with TRBJ2-5; 9 bases are shared with TRBD2. Germline V gives CDR1 SGDLS, CDR2 YYNGEE. CDR3 length: 17 residues. The V and J ends lost 4 bases and 6 bases, in that order; junction bases with no gene match: 16. CDR3 sequence (DNA): TGTGCCAGCAGCTCCGCCGGGGGCGGGGGGGCGAGGAAGACCCAGTACTTC. It yields the protein CASSSAGGGGARKTQYF.

The chain has TRBV9 and TRBJ2-6; 8 bases line up with TRBD1. Germline assignment: CDR1 SGDLS and CDR2 YYNGEE. The trim removed 0 bases at V and 4 bases at J, leaving 9 bases unmatched. CDR3 length: 18 amino acids. CDR3 region: CASSVAGGLSTGANVLTF. CDR3 DNA: TGTGCCAGCAGCGTAGCAGGGGGCTTATCTACCGGGGCCAACGTCCTGACTTTC.

The chain links TRBV30 to TRBJ1-6; tentative D call: TRBD1 (6 bases). Germline CDR1 reads GTSNPN; CDR2 reads SVGIG (reference sequence). Deletions cut 3 bases from V and 13 bases from J, with 13 bases between. The CDR3 length is 12 residues. CDR3 residues: CAWRTGLYPLHF. Written as DNA, the CDR3 is TGTGCCTGGAGGACAGGTCTGTACCCCCTCCACTTT.

This clone appeared once. The rearrangement uses TRBV18 and TRBJ1-3, with TRBD1 identical over 8 bases. The ends lost 3 bases at V and 8 bases at J; junction bases unmatched: 3. The CDR3 contains 13 residues. The germline CDR1 and CDR2 sequences are KGHSH and LQKENI. The CDR3 DNA reads as TGTGCCAGCTCACCGACAGGGGAACACACCATATATTTT. This translates into CASSPTGEHTIYF.

The table lists this clone with a few counts. V gene TRBV18 combines with J gene TRBJ1-5; no firm D call. There are 13 residues in the CDR3. Germline V gene lookup returns CDR1 KGHSH and CDR2 LQKENI. Deletions cut 2 bases from V and 7 bases from J, with 9 bases between. The CDR3 loop is CASSPTIRQPQHF. The CDR3 DNA reads TGTGCCAGCTCACCAACTATAAGACAGCCCCAGCATTTT.

A few counts support this clone. The V call is TRBV6-6, the J call TRBJ1-6; 7 nucleotides line up with TRBD1. The CDR3 totals 15 residues. Germline V gives CDR1 MNHNY, CDR2 SVGAGI (reference sequence). V lost 8 bases to trimming and J lost 0 bases; unmatched junction nucleotides: 4. The CDR3 protein is CASGQGDSYNSPLHF. CDR3 coding DNA: TGTGCCAGCGGGCAGGGGGACTCCTATAATTCACCCCTCCACTTT.